A selection of T cell receptor beta chains follows, all from one sample in a study of T cell responses to AZD1222 COVID-19 vaccine. Repertoires were generated with immunoSEQ multiplex PCR, while TCRdb's copy carries only in-frame clones and drops some. Of about 59,000 clones listed, 89% are singletons. The sequenced sample was peripheral blood, obtained 28 days after the second AZD1222 dose. All receptors come from an adult who received the AZD1222 COVID-19 vaccine. The CDR3 runs from the conserved cysteine through the conserved F or W. D genes are given only for firm matches. Part of the rows lack a size; the others show once, few, many or a class for expanded clones.

TRBJ1-5 TRBV7-2 NA NA 13 TGTGCCAGCAGCTTAGGTTGGGACCAGCCCCAGCATTTT CASSLGWDQPQHF
TRBJ2-3 TRBV18 TRBD2 NA 15 TGTGCCAGCTCACCACTAGCGGGAGTCCCAGATACGCAGTATTTT CASSPLAGVPDTQYF
TRBJ1-1 TRBV3-1/TRBV3-2 NA NA 14 TGTGCCAGCAGCCAAGGGCGCGGAAACACTGAAGCTTTCTTT CASSQGRGNTEAFF
TRBJ1-1 TRBV19 TRBD1 NA 15 TGTGCCAGTAGTACTCAGGGGGCCCTGAACACTGAAGCTTTCTTT CASSTQGALNTEAFF
TRBJ2-6 TRBV4-3 NA NA 17 TGCGCCAGCAGCCAAACGACAGGAGGGGCTGGGGCCAACGTCCTGACTTTC CASSQTTGGAGANVLTF
TRBJ2-2 TRBV2 NA NA 12 TGTGCCAGCACAGGGGAGACCGGGGAGCTGTTTTTT CASTGETGELFF
TRBJ2-2 TRBV9 NA NA 14 TGTGCCAGCAGCGTAGCTCATCGGGGCGGGGAGCTGTTTTTT CASSVAHRGGELFF
TRBJ2-7 TRBV7-3 NA NA 14 TGTGCCAGCAGCCCCCGGGACACCTTCTACGAGCAGTACTTC CASSPRDTFYEQYF
TRBJ1-4 TRBV15 NA NA 17 TGTGCCACCAGCACCAAAATCTACAGGGACGGAGGTGAAAAACTGTTTTTT CATSTKIYRDGGEKLFF
TRBJ1-2 TRBV5-1 NA NA 14 TGCGCCAGCAGCTTGAACTCAGGGCCGGGTGGCTACACCTTC CASSLNSGPGGYTF
TRBJ2-1 TRBV2 NA once 14 TGTGCCAGCAGCGAGAGAAGTTCGCTCAATGAGCAGTTCTTC CASSERSSLNEQFF
TRBJ2-7 TRBV4-1 TRBD2 once 16 TGCGCCAGCAGCCACACCGGGCGGGGGGGATCCTACGAGCAGTACTTC CASSHTGRGGSYEQYF
TRBJ2-7 TRBV18 NA NA 15 TGTGCCAGCTCACCAGTCGTAGGGAGCTCCTACGAGCAGTACTTC CASSPVVGSSYEQYF
TRBJ1-5 TRBV19 NA NA 14 TGTGCCAGTAGTTCCACGGGTAGCAATCAGCCCCAGCATTTT CASSSTGSNQPQHF
TRBJ1-3 TRBV18 NA NA 14 TGTGCCAGCTCCGCGACACGGGGTGGAAACACCATATATTTT CASSATRGGNTIYF
TRBJ2-7 TRBV6-2/TRBV6-3 NA NA 14 TGTGCCAGCAGTTACCCGGGATTGAAAGGCGAGCAGTACTTC CASSYPGLKGEQYF
TRBJ1-1 TRBV12-3/TRBV12-4 NA NA 12 TGTGCCAGCACCCTGGGGGGGTCTGAAGCTTTCTTT CASTLGGSEAFF
TRBJ2-2 TRBV19 TRBD1 NA 16 TGTGCCAGTAGTATCCTGCAGGGGGCGAACACCGGGGAGCTGTTTTTT CASSILQGANTGELFF
TRBJ2-2 TRBV4-1 NA NA 14 TGCGCCAGCAGCCAAGACTCACTATCCCCCCGGCTGTTTTTT CASSQDSLSPRLFF
TRBJ1-3 TRBV28 NA NA 14 TGTGCCAGCGGCAAGCAGGGCTCTGGAAACACCATATATTTT CASGKQGSGNTIYF
TRBJ2-7 TRBV27 TRBD1 NA 16 TGTGCCAGCAGTTTATACGGGACAGGGGCCTCCTACGAGCAGTACTTC CASSLYGTGASYEQYF
TRBJ1-2 TRBV5-1 NA NA 16 TGCGCCAGCAGCTTGGACCCCTTCGAGCAGGGGCTTGGCTACACCTTC CASSLDPFEQGLGYTF
TRBJ2-7 TRBV7-2 NA once 17 TGTGCCAGCAGCTCAGGACTTGTCGGTCCTTATAGTTACGAGCAGTACTTC CASSSGLVGPYSYEQYF
TRBJ2-1 TRBV10-1 TRBD2 NA 16 TGCGCCAGCAGACCTGGACTAGCGGGAGACCGCAGTGAGCAGTTCTTC CASRPGLAGDRSEQFF
TRBJ1-5 TRBV19 TRBD1 NA 15 TGTGCCAGCCTAGATGGAACAGGGGGTCGGCAGCCCCAGCATTTT CASLDGTGGRQPQHF
TRBJ2-3 TRBV19 TRBD2 NA 14 TGTGCCAGTAGGACTAGCGGGGGGACAGATACGCAGTATTTT CASRTSGGTDTQYF
TRBJ2-3 TRBV19 TRBD2 NA 16 TGTGCCAGTACCAATCGCGGGAGCGGGGGCACAGATACGCAGTATTTT CASTNRGSGGTDTQYF
TRBJ2-5 TRBV19 NA NA 15 TGTGCCAGTAGTAGGGTCGGGGAACGAGGTAGGACCCAGTACTTC CASSRVGERGRTQYF
TRBJ2-7 TRBV3-1/TRBV3-2 NA NA 13 TGTGCCAGCAGCCACAGGGTCTCCTACGAGCAGTACTTC CASSHRVSYEQYF
TRBJ2-5 TRBV18 TRBD1 NA 15 TGTGCCAGCTCACCAGTTGGGACAGGGGAAGAGACCCAGTACTTC CASSPVGTGEETQYF
TRBJ2-7 TRBV4-2 NA NA 14 TGTGCCAGCAGCCAAGATACAACTAGACCCGAGCAGTACTTC CASSQDTTRPEQYF
TRBJ2-5 TRBV4-1 TRBD2 NA 17 TGCGCCAGCAGCCAAGAGGAGGGGACTAGCGGTCAAGAGACCCAGTACTTC CASSQEEGTSGQETQYF
TRBJ2-6 TRBV9 TRBD1 NA 18 TGTGCCAGCAGCGAGGGAAGACAGGGTACCGCTGGGGCCAACGTCCTGACTTTC CASSEGRQGTAGANVLTF
TRBJ1-1 TRBV6-5 NA NA 13 TGTGCCAGCAGGAGACAGTCGAACACTGAAGCTTTCTTT CASRRQSNTEAFF
TRBJ1-4 TRBV28 TRBD1 NA 16 TGTGCCAGCTCCAGGGACAGATACACAACTAATGAAAAACTGTTTTTT CASSRDRYTTNEKLFF
TRBJ2-7 TRBV25-1 NA NA 13 TGTGCCAGCAGTGATGAGGGTACCTACGAGCAGTACTTC CASSDEGTYEQYF
TRBJ1-6 TRBV27 NA once 15 TGTGCCAGCAGTTTTCGAAACCAAAATAATTCACCCCTCCACTTT CASSFRNQNNSPLHF
TRBJ1-5 TRBV2 NA NA 15 TGTGCCAGCAGTGAAGCCCCCCAATTGGGTCAGCCCCAGCATTTT CASSEAPQLGQPQHF
TRBJ1-2 TRBV5-1 NA NA 13 TGCGCCAGCAGCCCAACGGAGACCTATGGCTACACCTTC CASSPTETYGYTF
TRBJ2-2 TRBV7-8 NA NA 14 TGTGCCAGCAGCCAACAACGGATCGCCGGGGAGCTGTTTTTT CASSQQRIAGELFF
TRBJ2-1 TRBV7-8 NA NA 16 TGTGCCAGCAGCCCTCGGGGACTTCTCTTTGACAATGAGCAGTTCTTC CASSPRGLLFDNEQFF
TRBJ2-7 TRBV7-8 NA once 13 TGTGCCAGCAGCCCCGACACAGACTACGAGCAGTACTTC CASSPDTDYEQYF
TRBJ2-7 TRBV19 TRBD2 NA 15 TGTGCCAGTAGTGCCAGGACTAGCGGGGGCTACGAGCAGTACTTC CASSARTSGGYEQYF
TRBJ1-2 TRBV6-1 NA NA 14 TGTGCCAGCAGGGAAGGGGAGTCTAACTATGGCTACACCTTC CASREGESNYGYTF
TRBJ2-7 TRBV7-9 TRBD2 NA 17 TGTGCCAGCAGCCCTGGACTAGCGGAGGCTCGGATCAACGAGCAGTACTTC CASSPGLAEARINEQYF
TRBJ1-2 TRBV6-2/TRBV6-3 NA NA 12 TGTGCCAGCAGTTACTCGGGATATGGCTACACCTTC CASSYSGYGYTF
TRBJ2-3 TRBV27 NA NA 15 TGTGCCAGCAGTTCCGGGCCCGTGACCGCAGATACGCAGTATTTT CASSSGPVTADTQYF
TRBJ2-7 TRBV6-1 NA NA 15 TGTGCCAGCAGTGAAGCAGGGACACGAGCCTACGAGCAGTACTTC CASSEAGTRAYEQYF
TRBJ1-2 TRBV11-2 NA NA 18 TGTGCCAGCAGTTTCACTGAAAGGGGTCAGGTCGGGAACTATGGCTACACCTTC CASSFTERGQVGNYGYTF